The source of this TCR beta chain is a study of T cells after yellow fever vaccination. Study background: SMART-Seq v4 Ultra Low Input handled preparation of low-cell-number fractions.

General study findings and limits: Contaminating bulk clonotypes could be abundant in FACS-sorted repertoires. Among primary-vaccination clones, most reappeared after the booster, at around 97% for CD4 and approximately 88% for CD8.

The CDR3 is made up of 15 amino acids. J gave up 1 base and V 4 bases, and 3 bases lay outside the gene matches. Per the germline V gene, CDR1 is KGHSH and CDR2 is LQKENI. Production of TCR cDNA was by 5'RACE template switching, which also added a universal primer site and UMIs. Each CDR3 protein gets one entry after TCRdb re-called the 5' RACE reads with MiXCR. The data hold around 350,000 distinct CDR3 sequences, with roughly 10% observed a single time. This clonotype was recorded a few times. Its matching antigen is unknown. This sequence joins TRBV18 and TRBJ2-5, with 10 bases that match TRBD1. This TCR was recovered from a man aged 18 to 30 who received the YFV17D yellow fever vaccine. The sample was PBMCs, taken on the day of the first yellow fever vaccination. CDR3 amino acids: CASSRGQGSQETQYF. CDR3 nucleotides: TGTGCCAGCTCACGGGGACAGGGGTCCCAAGAGACCCAGTACTTC.